The entry below describes one TCR beta chain. Its binding antigen is unknown. No much larger clonotype is one base removed from it; base qualities were not supplied. CDR1 SGHRS and CDR2 YFSETQ are derived from the germline V gene. V and J lose 0 bases and 2 bases, and a span of 11 bases separates them. The CDR3 runs 15 amino acids, cysteine and phenylalanine included. Kept here is only the CDR3 DNA, which spans 45 bases and is read in frame from base 1. The data originate from a study of CD8+ T cells in alopecia areata (dated by TCRdb to the late 2010s). A note on the overall study: The treated patients, all with moderate-to-severe alopecia areata, were enrolled in an open-label pilot trial of oral tofacitinib given at 5 to 10 mg twice daily. Tofacitinib-treated patients had biopsies at baseline and at 4 and 24 weeks of treatment, with a later scalp biopsy in several patients. Scalp clonality was compared among normal scalp (n=4), patchy alopecia areata scalp (n=8), and alopecia totalis/universalis scalp (n=8). To study T cell clonal expansion in alopecia areata, the researchers applied high-throughput TCRbeta sequencing to both the C3H/HeJ mouse model and human patients. Tofacitinib was administered for 6 to 18 months, and 6 months of follow-up off drug were then conducted to assess delayed response and recurrence. On the human side, TCRbeta sequencing was run on scalp tissue and on sorted CD4+ and CD8+ peripheral blood T cells from healthy controls and from alopecia areata patients with either patchy or totalis/universalis disease. The RNA source kit depended on sample type: the PAXgene miRNA kit for fixed scalp, the miRNeasy kit for PBMCs, and the RNeasy kit for mouse skin. TCRbeta CDR3 regions were amplified by immunoSEQ multiplex PCR with 35 Vbeta forward and 13 Jbeta reverse primers.

What the work shows at the level of the full study, not this receptor alone: TCR sequences shared between patients were less clear than in mice, possibly partly because of HLA diversity in the patient population. Resident alphabeta T cells in normal human skin are also sequenced, complicating scalp TCR repertoire analysis, unlike mouse skin dominated by gammadelta T cells. Compared with normal scalp, lesional scalp, particularly in alopecia totalis/universalis, had higher clonality and more expanded CD8+ clones, which suggests antigenic drive.

Libraries were built with the immunoSEQ multiplex PCR assay. RNA was extracted from all samples and reverse transcribed into cDNA, which served as template for TCR sequencing. First-strand cDNA was synthesized using SuperScript III with a 2:1 mix of oligo-dT and random hexamers. A synthetic immune receptor repertoire was used to assess amplification bias, and residual bias was removed computationally. In the paper's pipeline: Raw reads were preprocessed to remove errors, and CDR3 was defined according to IMGT conventions as the region from the conserved cysteine to phenylalanine. Clonality was computed as 1 minus the Shannon entropy, with the entropy normalized by log2 of the number of productive unique TCRs. Whether scalp clones were CD4 or CD8 was inferred by matching scalp TCRbeta sequences against CD4 and CD8 repertoires sorted from blood. TCRdb holds this immuneACCESS table with in-frame rearrangements only. Some clones are missing; in checked studies, unresolved V genes explain under half, and the rest has no known cause. The D gene and trimming were derived from the DNA, and the V and J assignments and clone size from that table. This sample lists around 200,000 clones; about 63% were detected once. The ten largest clones represent about 1.5% of the sample.

This specimen's time point label, interpreted: baseline before oral tofacitinib. Lesional scalp punch biopsies and peripheral blood were collected from alopecia areata patients. After PBMCs were isolated by density centrifugation and stained for CD3, CD4 and CD8, a FACSAria was used to sort CD4+ and CD8+ T cells. The sequence came from a human donor with alopecia areata. The sample in question was CD4+ T cells sorted from blood, obtained at week 0. The chain couples TRBV5-1 to TRBJ2-5; no D gene call is confident. The CDR3 loop reads CASSLVGVSQETQYF. The DNA sequence is TGCGCCAGCAGCTTGGTTGGGGTTTCGCAAGAGACCCAGTACTTC.